This T cell receptor beta chain was captured by sequencing in a study of identical twins. CDR3 size: 13 residues. CDR1 and CDR2 from the germline V gene are MNHNS and SASEGT. V lost 7 bases and J 0 bases, leaving 9 bases between the germline ends. TCRdb passed the 5' RACE reads through MiXCR, listing each CDR3 protein once. Here the sample spans 540,000 or so distinct CDR3 sequences, around 20% being singletons. These same data were also listed under a study on yellow fever vaccine responses in identical twins.

The receptor's source is a young woman in good health. The sample was CD4+ T cells sorted from blood. The chain employs TRBV6-1 and TRBJ1-1, with D perhaps matching TRBD1 (5 bases). The CDR3 sequence: CASKTGVNTEAFF. In DNA form, the CDR3 reads TGTGCCAGCAAGACGGGGGTGAACACTGAAGCTTTCTTT.